This TCR beta chain was obtained from a study of T-cell reconstitution after alpha-beta-depleted transplantation in children. Remarks on this clonotype: The junction departs from the called germline gene at one end, perhaps through a read error.

For TCRbeta, the library was prepared with unique molecular identifiers. TCRdb re-called the PCR reads through MiXCR, storing one row per CDR3 protein. The table lists roughly 670,000 distinct CDR3 sequences, 13% of them singletons. The clonotype comes from a girl under 10 years old with congenital amegakaryocytic thrombocytopenia, due to receive a stem cell transplant. Sequenced here: PBMCs, sampled before TCRalphabeta/CD19-depleted stem cell transplant.

The DNA for the CDR3 is TGCAGTGCCAGAGGTGGGGGTGTCACAGATACGCAGTATTTT. Translated, it gives CSARGGGVTDTQYF. This chain uses TRBV20-1 with TRBJ2-3; D assignment may be TRBD1 or TRBD2 (5 bases each). CDR1 DFQATT and CDR2 SNEGSKA come from the germline V gene (reference sequence). The CDR3 runs to 14 residues.